This T cell receptor (beta chain) came from a study of cytomegalovirus exposure and HLA in healthy donors. In the PCR, 60 Vbeta and 13 Jbeta primers were used. TCRdb's table, derived via immunoSEQ multiplex PCR, lists solely in-frame clones and lacks some. The sample has over 130,000 clones, over 65% seen once. Germline V gene data show CDR1 as MDHEN and CDR2 as SYDVKM. J was trimmed by 0 bases and V by 6 bases; bases with no gene match: 17. The CDR3 runs 19 residues. Findings and caveats of the study: The authors enumerated 150 to 200 TCR beta chains as linked to cytomegalovirus. Using a false discovery rate of 0.05, a later analysis showed that approximately 17,000 TCR beta sequences were associated with HLA alleles.

Concerning this clone: As yet, its antigen is unknown.

The sample consisted of PBMCs. The clonotype originates from a woman aged 25-40 years in good health and CMV-seronegative. The rearrangement uses TRBV28 and TRBJ1-3, with 7 bases matching TRBD1. The CDR3 nucleotides are TGTGCCAGCAGCCCAGGGGGTCTAGACACCCTGTACTCTGGAAACACCATATATTTT. Its protein is CASSPGGLDTLYSGNTIYF.